Each of the 17 T cell receptor beta chains below was sequenced from the same sample in a study of blood T cell repertoires in COVID-19. Data came from immunoSEQ multiplex PCR; TCRdb stores just in-frame clones and leaves some out. This table has 100,000 to 150,000 clones, about 76% appearing once. The sample consisted of peripheral blood. These receptors originate from a woman aged 55-70 years with active or convalescent COVID-19.

This clone was detected a few times. The chain combines TRBV11-3 with TRBJ1-4, with D hard to call. The CDR3 runs 11 residues. Trimming removed 9 bases at V and 10 bases at J, with 12 bases between. Germline V gene sequence: CDR1 SGHNT, CDR2 YENEEA. The chain's CDR3 is CARLEEGKLFF. DNA for the CDR3: TGTGCCAGACTAGAGGAGGGAAAACTGTTTTTT. The full variable domain, completed using reference TRBV11-3 and TRBJ1-4, is EAGVVQSPRYKIIEKKQPVAFWCNPISGHNTLYWYLQNLGQGPELLIRYENEEAVDDSQLPKDRFSAERLKGVDSTLKIQPAELGDSAVYLCARLEEGKLFFGSGTQLSVL.

This chain uses TRBV5-1 with TRBJ1-1, with D perhaps TRBD1 (6 bases). With 2 bases removed from V and 5 bases from J, the gap between germline ends came to 16 bases. Germline V gives CDR1 SGHRS, CDR2 YFSETQ. This CDR3 region has 15 residues. CDR3 coding DNA: TGCGCCAGCAGCTTCATGGACAGCTGGGGGACTGAAGCTTTCTTT. Its protein product is CASSFMDSWGTEAFF.

This clone was seen a single time. This chain uses TRBV25-1 with TRBJ2-1; maybe TRBD2 (5 bases). Germline CDR1 reads MGHDK; CDR2 reads SYGVNS. V was shortened by 8 bases and J by 7 bases, with 15 bases between the two germline ends. The CDR3 has 13 amino acids. The CDR3 protein is CASGWRLSNEQFF. Written as DNA, the CDR3 is TGTGCCAGCGGTTGGAGACTATCGAATGAGCAGTTCTTC.

The V call is TRBV27, the J call TRBJ1-2, with D perhaps matching TRBD1 (5 bases). Germline assignment: CDR1 MNHEY and CDR2 SMNVEV (reference sequence). This CDR3 has 15 amino acids. The V end lost 0 bases, the J end lost 0 bases, and 8 bases lay between the germline ends. Here the CDR3 reads CASSLSPGANYGYTF. The CDR3 DNA reads as TGTGCCAGCAGTTTATCGCCGGGGGCTAACTATGGCTACACCTTC.

The CDR3 here is CASSFDGQVDTDTQYF. As DNA, the CDR3 is TGTGCCAGCAGCTTTGACGGACAGGTAGACACAGATACGCAGTATTTT. The chain has TRBV7-2 and TRBJ2-3; TRBD1 matches 7 bases. V lost 3 bases to trimming and J lost 2 bases; unmatched junction nucleotides: 8. The CDR3 runs to 16 residues. Looked up from germline, CDR1 is SGHTA and CDR2 is FQGNSA.

The chain combines TRBV6-2 or TRBV6-3 with TRBJ2-7, with 12 bases fitting TRBD2. The CDR3 extends over 14 amino acids. Germline V CDR1 and CDR2: MNHEY, SVGEGT. V shed 5 bases, J shed 3 bases, and the junction held 2 bases outside the gene matches. The chain's CDR3 is CASSLAGGFYEQYV. The CDR3 nucleotides read TGTGCCAGCAGTCTAGCGGGGGGGTTCTACGAGCAGTACGTC.

The chain combines TRBV27 with TRBJ2-7, with 9 positions matching TRBD2. Unmatched junction bases numbered 9, after V lost 2 bases and J lost 7 bases. Per germline, CDR1 MNHEY and CDR2 SMNVEV (reference sequence). CDR3 size: 15 residues. The CDR3 DNA reads TGTGCCAGCAGTTTAGGCGGGAGGGCCCCGGGGGAGCAGTACTTC. It specifies CASSLGGRAPGEQYF.

The chain employs TRBV30 and TRBJ2-1, with 10 bases that match TRBD2. Germline CDR1 GTSNPN, CDR2 SVGIG (reference sequence). The CDR3 has 15 residues. V gave up 0 bases and J gave up 3 bases; unmatched junction bases: 2. CDR3 nucleotides: TGTGCCTGGAGTGTCGCTAGCGGGAGCTACAATGAGCAGTTCTTC. This encodes CAWSVASGSYNEQFF. Based on the CDR3 plus reference TRBV30 and TRBJ2-1, the full variable domain is SQTIHQWPATLVQPVGSPLSLECTVEGTSNPNLYWYRQAAGRGLQLLFYSVGIGQISSEVPQNLSASRPQDRQFILSSKKLLLSDSGFYLCAWSVASGSYNEQFFGPGTRLTVL.

J is TRBJ2-2 and V is TRBV2, with D possibly matching TRBD1 (7 bases). Germline V gives CDR1 SNHLY, CDR2 FYNNEI. V was cut by 4 bases and J by 6 bases, with 15 bases left in between. The CDR3 runs to 15 residues. CDR3 protein: CASSGNRGGSGELFF. In DNA form, the CDR3 reads TGTGCCAGCAGTGGAAACAGGGGAGGTTCCGGGGAGCTGTTTTTT.

The chain employs TRBV6-6 and TRBJ2-1; D is ambiguous. The germline gives CDR1 MNHNY, CDR2 SVGAGI (reference sequence). V lost 5 bases to trimming and J lost 6 bases, with 8 bases between them. The CDR3 contains 12 residues. Here the CDR3 reads CASSHNRNEQFF. CDR3 coding DNA: TGTGCCAGCAGTCACAACCGCAATGAGCAGTTCTTC.

V is TRBV28 and J is TRBJ1-2; 8 bases match TRBD1. CDR3 length: 14 residues. The junction had 8 bases not matched to a gene; V was cut back by 5 bases and J by 6 bases. CDR1 is MDHEN, CDR2 SYDVKM, per germline. The CDR3 here is CASSKPGQANGYTF. For the CDR3, the DNA is TGTGCCAGCAGTAAACCGGGACAGGCGAATGGCTACACCTTC.

The genes are TRBV10-3 and TRBJ1-2; TRBD1 agrees at 9 bases. V shed 8 bases, J shed 0 bases, and the junction held 10 bases outside the gene matches. Germline loops: CDR1 ENHRY, CDR2 SYGVKD. The CDR3 covers 16 residues. CDR3 nucleotides: TGTGCCATCCGGGCCGGGACAGGGAACACTAACTATGGCTACACCTTC. Its translation is CAIRAGTGNTNYGYTF.

This clone has only one observation. This rearrangement joins TRBV20-1 to TRBJ2-5; D is uncertain. CDR1 is DFQATT, CDR2 SNEGSKA, per germline (reference sequence). There are 10 residues in the CDR3. V lost 4 bases, J lost 4 bases, and 4 bases lay in between. CDR3 sequence: CSATIETQYF. As DNA, the CDR3 is TGCAGTGCTACAATAGAGACCCAGTACTTC.

This clone was recorded only once. The rearrangement uses TRBV18 and TRBJ2-1; 7 bases fit TRBD1. The germline V gene has CDR1 KGHSH and CDR2 LQKENI. Trimming at V came to 2 bases and at J to 6 bases, leaving 7 bases not matched to a gene. CDR3 length: 15 residues. This CDR3 is CASSPTGDPSNEQFF. The CDR3 coding sequence is TGTGCCAGCTCACCAACAGGGGATCCGTCCAATGAGCAGTTCTTC. Full variable domain (missing parts from reference TRBV18 and TRBJ2-1): NAGVMQNPRHLVRRRGQEARLRCSPMKGHSHVYWYRQLPEEGLKFMVYLQKENIIDESGMPKERFSAEFPKEGPSILRIQQVVRGDSAAYFCASSPTGDPSNEQFFGPGTRLTVL.

The chain combines TRBV28 with TRBJ2-7; 8 bases match TRBD1. Germline V gene lookup returns CDR1 MDHEN and CDR2 SYDVKM. Germline trimming cut 7 bases from V and 5 bases from J; bases unmatched to any gene: 4. The CDR3 has 12 amino acids. The CDR3 nucleotides read TGTGCCAGCAAGGACAGGGTCAACGAGCAGTACGTC. Translated: CASKDRVNEQYV.

As regards this clone: The same CDR3 also results from other DNA sequences found in this sample. The V call is TRBV12-3 or TRBV12-4, the J call TRBJ1-2; D not resolved. This CDR3 is 13 amino acids long. V lost 1 base and J 8 bases, leaving 11 bases between the germline ends. The CDR3 spells CASSLGDRGGYTF. The CDR3 region has the DNA TGTGCCAGCAGTTTAGGGGATCGCGGGGGCTACACCTTC.

The genes are TRBV6-5 and TRBJ2-3; D is possibly TRBD2 (6 bases). Germline values: CDR1 MNHEY, CDR2 SVGAGI. Between the trimmed V and J ends, which lost 0 bases and 7 bases, there was a span of 11 bases. The CDR3 has 14 amino acids. CDR3 DNA: TGTGCCAGCAGTTACTCGTCAAGCGGGTATACGCAGTATTTT. It specifies CASSYSSSGYTQYF.